Described below is a single TCR beta chain sequence and its context. The entry originates in a study of OX40 agonist ivuxolimab in advanced cancers. Overall study: Under the entry rules, prior anti-PD-1, anti-PD-L1 or anti-CTLA-4 therapy was allowed, and roughly 43% had some. There were three patients with partial responses, one having hepatocellular carcinoma and two cutaneous melanoma.

Repertoires were generated with immunoSEQ multiplex PCR, while TCRdb's copy carries only in-frame clones and drops some. In the table there are about 55,000 clones, about 90% of which are singletons. The CDR3 is 14 residues long. Germline V gives CDR1 SGHRS, CDR2 YFSETQ. V lost 4 bases and J 4 bases, leaving 14 bases between the germline ends. The source is an adult with an advanced solid tumor such as melanoma, head and neck, liver or kidney cancer. Specimen: CD4+ or CD8+ T cells sorted from blood, collected in a trial of the OX40 agonist ivuxolimab. This chain joins TRBV5-1 and TRBJ2-5; D is undetermined. The CDR3 coding sequence is TGCGCCAGCAGCCCTACTCCGGCAGCAGAGACCCAGTACTTC. Translating gives CASSPTPAAETQYF.